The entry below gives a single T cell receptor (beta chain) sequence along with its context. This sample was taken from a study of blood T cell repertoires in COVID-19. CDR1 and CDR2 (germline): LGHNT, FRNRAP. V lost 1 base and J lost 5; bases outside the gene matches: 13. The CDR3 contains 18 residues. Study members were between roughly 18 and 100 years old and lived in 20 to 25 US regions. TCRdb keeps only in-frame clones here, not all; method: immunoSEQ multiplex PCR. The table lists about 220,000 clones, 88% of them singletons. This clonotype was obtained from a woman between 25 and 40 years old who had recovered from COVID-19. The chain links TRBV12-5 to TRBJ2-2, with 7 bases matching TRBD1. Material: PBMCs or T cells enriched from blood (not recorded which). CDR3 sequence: CASGLALFMTGHTGELFF. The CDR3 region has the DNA TGTGCTAGTGGTTTGGCCCTCTTTATGACAGGGCATACCGGGGAGCTGTTTTTT. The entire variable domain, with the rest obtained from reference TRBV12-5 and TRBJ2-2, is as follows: DARVTQTPRHKVTEMGQEVTMRCQPILGHNTVFWYRQTMMQGLELLAYFRNRAPLDDSGMPKDRFSAEMPDATLATLKIQPSEPRDSAVYFCASGLALFMTGHTGELFFGEGSRLTVL.